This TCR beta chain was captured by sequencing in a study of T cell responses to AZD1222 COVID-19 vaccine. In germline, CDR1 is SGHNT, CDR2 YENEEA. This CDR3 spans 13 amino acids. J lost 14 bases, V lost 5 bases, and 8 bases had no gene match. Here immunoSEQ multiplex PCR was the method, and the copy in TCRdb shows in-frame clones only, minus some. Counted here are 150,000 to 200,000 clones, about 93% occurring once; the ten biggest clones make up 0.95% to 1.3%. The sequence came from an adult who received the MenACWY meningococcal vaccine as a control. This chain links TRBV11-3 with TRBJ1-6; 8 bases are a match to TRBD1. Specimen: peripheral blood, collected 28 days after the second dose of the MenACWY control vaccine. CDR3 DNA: TGTGCCAGCAGCCACGACAGGGGTTCGGCCCTCCACTTT. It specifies CASSHDRGSALHF.